Each of the 22 T cell receptor beta chains below was sequenced from the same sample in a study of cytomegalovirus exposure and HLA in healthy donors. TCRdb's copy holds only in-frame clones and misses some; the assay was immunoSEQ multiplex PCR. The data contain 50,000 or so clones, about 93% of them singletons. Sequencing used PBMCs. The receptors shown here come from a man aged 18 to 35 in good health and CMV-seronegative.

This chain connects TRBV4-3 to TRBJ1-4; possible D gene TRBD1, 6 bases. The CDR3 has 19 residues. The ends were cut back, 0 bases at V and 0 bases at J, with 17 bases in the middle. CDR1 and CDR2 from the germline V gene are LGHNA and YSLEER. CDR3 sequence: CASSQDLAGAPPTNEKLFF. The CDR3 nucleotides are TGCGCCAGCAGCCAAGATTTAGCAGGGGCCCCCCCAACTAATGAAAAACTGTTTTTT.

The rearrangement links TRBV7-2 to TRBJ2-7; 15 bases are a match to TRBD2. J lost 7 bases, V lost 5 bases, and 3 bases had no gene match. Per germline, CDR1 SGHTA and CDR2 FQGNSA. This CDR3 is built from 14 residues. The CDR3 reads CASSVGLAGGEQYF. The CDR3 bases are TGTGCCAGCAGCGTGGGACTAGCGGGAGGAGAGCAGTACTTC.

The CDR3 region is CASSPGTVREPQHF. CDR3 DNA sequence: TGTGCCAGCAGTCCAGGGACAGTTCGAGAGCCCCAGCATTTT. The gene calls are TRBV27 and TRBJ1-5; 7 nucleotides match TRBD1. V dropped 5 bases and J dropped 8; count of bases not matched to a gene: 9. This CDR3 is built from 14 residues. Looked up from germline, CDR1 is MNHEY and CDR2 is SMNVEV (reference sequence).

The rearrangement joins TRBV11-3 to TRBJ1-5; D unresolved. With 6 bases removed from V and 0 bases from J, the gap between germline ends came to 6 bases. Germline loops: CDR1 SGHNT, CDR2 YENEEA. The CDR3 runs 13 residues. The CDR3 spells CASSEYSNQPQHF. In DNA form, the CDR3 reads TGTGCCAGCAGTGAGTATAGCAATCAGCCCCAGCATTTT. The whole variable domain, remainder taken from reference TRBV11-3 and TRBJ1-5, is EAGVVQSPRYKIIEKKQPVAFWCNPISGHNTLYWYLQNLGQGPELLIRYENEEAVDDSQLPKDRFSAERLKGVDSTLKIQPAELGDSAVYLCASSEYSNQPQHFGDGTRLSIL.

The rearrangement links TRBV5-1 to TRBJ2-3; D not resolved. V was clipped by 4 bases and J by 2 bases, with 5 bases between them. Germline V gene data show CDR1 as SGHRS and CDR2 as YFSETQ. The CDR3 has 12 residues. CDR3 loop: CASSPNTDTQYF. The CDR3 region has the DNA TGCGCCAGCAGCCCCAACACAGATACGCAGTATTTT.

This chain joins TRBV28 and TRBJ1-2; TRBD1 is a possible D gene (5 bases). Germline values: CDR1 MDHEN, CDR2 SYDVKM. This CDR3 comprises 14 residues. V was shortened by 2 bases and J by 8 bases, with 15 bases between the two germline ends. For the CDR3, the DNA is TGTGCCAGCAGTTTACTGGAAGGGTGGGGCGGCTACACCTTC. It encodes CASSLLEGWGGYTF.

This clone has only one observation. V and J are TRBV11-2 and TRBJ1-1, with D perhaps TRBD1 (6 bases). The germline V and J ends were trimmed by 3 bases and 2 bases, with 13 bases remaining between them. From germline, CDR1 is SGHAT and CDR2 FQNNGV. CDR3 length equals 15 residues. Written as DNA, the CDR3 is TGTGCCAGCAGCTTGGGGGGGGCGGGCAACACTGAAGCTTTCTTT. Amino acids: CASSLGGAGNTEAFF.

This rearrangement joins TRBV6-1 to TRBJ1-5; D uncertain. CDR1 MNHNS and CDR2 SASEGT come from the germline V gene. V was shortened by 1 base and J by 7 bases, with 8 bases between the two germline ends. The CDR3 totals 13 residues. In DNA form, the CDR3 reads TGTGCCAGCAGTGAAGGACTTAGGCAGCCCCAGCATTTT. This translates into CASSEGLRQPQHF.

V is TRBV27 and J is TRBJ2-5, with 13 bases matching TRBD2. This CDR3 contains 16 residues. Germline V CDR1 and CDR2: MNHEY, SMNVEV (reference sequence). The V and J ends lost 2 bases and 4 bases, in that order; junction bases with no gene match: 4. In DNA, the CDR3 is TGTGCCAGCAGTTTAACGGGGACTAGCGGGACAGAGACCCAGTACTTC. Translating it yields CASSLTGTSGTETQYF.

The V gene is TRBV27, the J gene TRBJ2-6; D uncertain. V gave up 6 bases and J gave up 1 base, with 4 bases separating them. Germline V gene lookup returns CDR1 MNHEY and CDR2 SMNVEV (reference sequence). This CDR3 has 13 residues. CDR3 bases: TGTGCCAGCAGCCCGTCTGGGGCCAACGTCCTGACTTTC. Protein product: CASSPSGANVLTF.

The chain combines TRBV7-9 with TRBJ1-4, with TRBD1 matching over 8 bases. The CDR3 consists of 16 residues. V shed 5 bases and J 8 bases; nucleotides not matched to a gene: 13. The germline gives CDR1 SEHNR, CDR2 FQNEAQ (reference sequence). The CDR3 is CASSGRTGTLGEKLFF. CDR3 coding DNA: TGTGCCAGCAGCGGGCGGACAGGGACCCTTGGGGAAAAACTGTTTTTT.

The V gene is TRBV7-6, the J gene TRBJ2-7, with D perhaps matching TRBD2 (5 bases). The V gene's germline CDR1 is SGHVS and CDR2 FNYEAQ. CDR3 length: 12 residues. V was cut by 4 bases and J by 6 bases, with 10 bases left in between. CDR3: CASSYAAGEQYF. The CDR3 DNA follows: TGTGCCAGCAGCTACGCGGCGGGCGAGCAGTACTTC.

The chain links TRBV19 to TRBJ1-5, with 9 bases aligning to TRBD1. Germline V gives CDR1 LNHDA, CDR2 SQIVND (reference sequence). J gave up 7 bases and V 5 bases, and 6 bases lay outside the gene matches. The CDR3 length is 14 residues. In DNA, the CDR3 is TGTGCCAGTAGTGCAACAGGGGGCAGGCAGCCCCAGCATTTT. Its protein is CASSATGGRQPQHF.

This clone came up once. This chain uses TRBV30 with TRBJ2-1, with TRBD1 matching 7 bases. The J segment lost 7 bases and the V segment lost 0 bases, leaving 9 bases of the junction unmatched. The CDR3 has 15 amino acids. Germline lookup yields CDR1 GTSNPN and CDR2 SVGIG (reference sequence). CDR3 region: CAWSVPGTVGNEQFF. In DNA form, the CDR3 reads TGTGCCTGGAGTGTACCCGGGACAGTGGGGAATGAGCAGTTCTTC.

The gene calls are TRBV10-2 and TRBJ2-7, with 10 bases fitting TRBD2. The CDR3 spans 15 residues. Germline CDR1 and CDR2: WSHSY and SAAADI. J gave up 2 bases and V 2 bases, and 3 bases lay outside the gene matches. CDR3 amino acids: CASSERTSGTYEQYF. The CDR3, as DNA: TGCGCCAGCAGTGAGCGGACTAGCGGTACCTACGAGCAGTACTTC.

This clone has just a few counts. The chain is built from TRBV2 and TRBJ2-7; D might be TRBD2 (6 bases). The CDR3 spans 14 residues. In germline, CDR1 is SNHLY, CDR2 FYNNEI. V was trimmed by 6 bases and J by 2 bases, leaving 14 bases between them. The chain's CDR3 is CASSGRGYAYEQYF. The CDR3 DNA follows: TGTGCCAGCAGCGGGCGGGGTTACGCCTACGAGCAGTACTTC.

This chain joins TRBV11-3 and TRBJ1-2; TRBD1 might be the D (6 bases). The V gene lost 5 bases and the J gene lost 4 bases, with 11 bases spanning the gap. The CDR3 loop spans 13 amino acids. Germline-derived CDR1 and CDR2 are SGHNT and YENEEA. Here the CDR3 reads CASSPGQPYGYTF. The DNA of the CDR3 is TGTGCCAGCAGCCCCGGACAGCCCTATGGCTACACCTTC.

This clone is a singleton in its sample. J is TRBJ1-5 and V is TRBV4-2; 7 bases agree with TRBD1. Germline CDR1 is LGHNA and CDR2 is YNFKEQ. CDR3 length: 17 residues. The ends lost 3 bases at V and 4 bases at J; junction bases unmatched: 12. CDR3 coding DNA: TGTGCCAGCAGCCACCCGACAGGGAAAGAGGGGAATCAGCCCCAGCATTTT. Residues: CASSHPTGKEGNQPQHF.

The chain carries TRBV19 and TRBJ2-7, with TRBD1 matching over 9 bases. The V segment lost 7 bases and the J segment 2 bases; nucleotides outside the gene matches: 6. Germline V gives CDR1 LNHDA, CDR2 SQIVND (reference sequence). The CDR3 is 14 amino acids. CDR3 protein: CASKPGQGTYEQYF. The CDR3 region has the DNA TGTGCCAGTAAGCCGGGACAGGGAACCTACGAGCAGTACTTC.

The chain combines TRBV6-1 with TRBJ1-5; 7 bases align to TRBD1. The CDR3 loop spans 15 amino acids. Trimming took 4 bases from V and 6 from J; bases not matched to a gene: 9. Germline V gives CDR1 MNHNS, CDR2 SASEGT. The DNA for the CDR3 is TGTGCCAGCAGTGGCGAATCTTCAGGGGGTCAGCCCCAGCATTTT. It translates to CASSGESSGGQPQHF.

J is TRBJ2-7 and V is TRBV19; TRBD2 aligns across 7 bases. Per germline, CDR1 LNHDA and CDR2 SQIVND (reference sequence). The J segment lost 0 bases and the V segment lost 6 bases, leaving 5 bases of the junction unmatched. This CDR3 is built from 14 residues. The CDR3 DNA is TGTGCCAGTAGCCCTAGCGGACACTCCTACGAGCAGTACTTC. Residues: CASSPSGHSYEQYF.

V usage is TRBV5-5 and J usage is TRBJ1-5; the D is unclear. This CDR3 region has 16 residues. V was cut by 0 bases and J by 0 bases, with 10 bases left in between. Germline lookup yields CDR1 SGHKS and CDR2 YYEKEE (reference sequence). The CDR3 sequence: CASSLVENYSNQPQHF. CDR3 bases: TGTGCCAGCAGCTTGGTGGAGAATTATAGCAATCAGCCCCAGCATTTT.